This TCR beta chain was recorded in a study of cytomegalovirus exposure and HLA in healthy donors (dated by TCRdb to about 2017). Notes on the research overall: According to an earlier analysis of 550 to 700 of the donors, roughly 180 million T cells yielded 117 million unique TCR beta sequences and roughly 280 Gb of sequence data. An early release that covered around 590 HLA-typed donors contained about 300 gigabases of sequencing data and tens of millions of unique TCR sequences. The genetic ancestry cluster associated with self-reported Caucasian donors included 81% of the 350 to 500 genotyped donors. The aim of the study was to test whether cataloging public T cell receptors could identify signatures of past pathogen exposure. The study profiled the T cell repertoires of about 720 subjects by immunosequencing and related them to cytomegalovirus serostatus. A separate validation cohort of 100 to 150 different subjects was used in addition to the 666-subject first cohort. To predict cytomegalovirus infection status, the study brought together high-throughput TCR immunosequencing, statistical association of individual TCRs with disease status, and machine learning. A later analysis re-examined previously published TCR beta repertoires from over 500 donors and added high-resolution HLA genotyping to investigate patterns of TCR occurrence. In the later analysis, no new phenotypic data were used to find candidate immune exposures; instead, reliance was placed on TCR beta sequences and their occurrence across donors. To decide whether each TCR beta V gene segment behaved as functional or pseudogenic, an earlier analysis of some 600 of the donors relied on high-throughput TCR beta sequencing. Donor age, sex, ethnicity and CMV serostatus were collected together with the repertoire data. Genome-wide SNP genotypes for about 55% of the 666 donors were used in a later genetic analysis, which treated that subset as a discovery cohort. Every discovery cohort repertoire had been produced on one sequencing platform. Class I and class II HLA loci were covered by the typing at four-digit resolution. The number of donors typed differed by locus, with 629-630 for A, B, C, DRB1 and DQB1, 522 for DQA1, 606 for DPA1, and approximately 470 for DPB1. Because of strong linkage in the cohort, roughly five DR-DQ haplotypes were treated as single units for association and clustering. Among 300 to 500 genotyped donors of the cohort, an average of roughly 230,000 unique TCR beta nucleotide sequences was sequenced per donor, of which 15% to 20% were non-productive. Beyond this particular receptor, the publication reports: In a later analysis, HLA-associated TCR beta chains showed more clonal expansion and lower generation probabilities than non-associated chains that were equally common. This cohort had only TCR beta chains sequenced, and the lack of alpha or paired-chain data limited which features could be detected. According to a later analysis, parvovirus B19, influenza, CMV and Epstein-Barr virus appeared linked to several top co-occurrence clusters. In both the original and validation cohorts, the classifier was reported to diagnose cytomegalovirus status with high specificity and sensitivity. A few of the identified cytomegalovirus-associated TCR beta chains were confirmed in vitro to be specific for cytomegalovirus antigens. A total of roughly 160 TCR beta chains were listed by the study as associated with cytomegalovirus. In a later genetic analysis, a missense DCLRE1C variant was associated with V-gene and J-gene trimming of TCR beta chains, and the association was replicated in an independent cohort. A cluster of highly shared sequence variants was judged likely to be a technical artifact of the sequencing pipeline. Because HLA typing was missing for some donors at each locus, association tests included only the typed subset. Correlated functional status among segregating V segments might be attributable to linkage disequilibrium, but an unknown experimental factor could not be ruled out. A further reported finding was that TCR beta sequences accurately predicted the HLA-A and HLA-B alleles for most subjects in the first cohort. Broadly in line with IMGT annotations, most TCR beta V segments showed up in productive rearrangements about 87% or about 30% of the time in an earlier analysis of some 590 of the donors. The authors suggested that the approach could potentially be generalized to other disease states and immunological phenotypes. In a later analysis, most CMV-associated TCR beta chains were found to appear HLA-restricted, with HLA associations seemingly driven largely by CMV exposure. CMV serostatus was the only immune exposure information available for the cohort. While some public TCRs were present in many individuals, most TCR sequences turned up only very rarely across donors. Over 15 rarely observed V segments, including chromosome 9 orphons, were excluded from the earlier analysis of several hundred of the donors because counts were too low. In a later analysis, the rate of TCR association differed among HLA loci, with DRB1 alleles having the most associated TCRs and HLA-C alleles having the fewest. The presence/absence analyses assumed that sequencing depth was roughly uniform across donors, and that assumption may not be true. Compared with the roughly 720-donor mean, donors in an Asian-associated ancestry cluster had fewer N-insertions in productive TCRs, according to a later genetic analysis. When HLA alleles, especially DR and DQ, strongly co-occurred, TCR associations were difficult to assign to individual alleles. A later analysis associated 16,951 TCR beta sequences with specific HLA alleles at a false discovery rate of 0.05.

The library was produced with the immunoSEQ multiplex PCR assay. The multiplex PCR relied on a mix of 60 forward primers for TCR Vbeta segments and 13 reverse primers for TCR Jbeta segments. Amplification of the CDR3 region of rearranged TCR beta genes was performed with a multiplex PCR assay on genomic DNA. The Illumina HiSeq System was used to sequence the amplified TCR beta libraries as 87-base-pair reads. Regarding the original processing steps: In a later analysis, some 80 million unique TCR beta chains were counted across the approximately 640 repertoires, and roughly 10 million of these chains were shared by at least two donors. Raw reads were error-corrected and collapsed into unique sequences with a nearest-neighbor algorithm that merged closely related sequences to remove PCR and sequencing errors. To assign V, D and J gene segments, CDR3 sequences were aligned to IMGT reference sequences. Each retained sequence needed at least a six-nucleotide match to both a V gene segment and a J gene segment. Rearrangements were classified as productive when the CDR3 lacked stop codons and remained in frame with V and J, and all other rearrangements were classified as non-productive. Following IMGT convention, CDR3 was defined as the stretch from the second conserved V-encoded cysteine to the conserved J-encoded phenylalanine. In an earlier analysis of more than 550 of the donors, sequences lacking an unambiguous match to a single V gene segment were excluded. In an earlier analysis of a few hundred of the donors, V segments were called functional above 56.7% productive rearrangements and were called segregating when the between-donor standard deviation exceeded 5%. To diagnose cytomegalovirus status from the catalog of TCR beta chain sequences, a statistical classification framework was built. V and J gene assignment, in a later analysis, came from comparing TCR nucleotide sequences with IMGT/GENE-DB human TR gene sequences. The TCRdist pipeline was used in a later analysis to assign CDR3 sequences and most-parsimonious VDJ recombination scenarios. In a later analysis, each TCR beta chain was defined by its CDR3 amino acid sequence together with its V-gene family, and reads lacking a unique V-gene family were excluded. A later analysis removed 450 to 600 highly shared, low-generation-probability nucleotide sequences to deal with suspected cross-contamination and a sequencing artifact. In a later analysis, a clonal expansion index was calculated for each public chain from normalized within-repertoire ranks of inferred template counts. Generation probabilities in a later analysis came from a VDJ recombination model fitted to out-of-frame rearrangements, and those results were checked against IGoR. A later analysis scored TCR-TCR, TCR-HLA and TCR-CMV co-occurrence with hypergeometric tests, applying a repertoire-size bias correction to TCR pairs. To estimate false discovery rates, a later analysis permuted the HLA or CMV assignments 20 times. In a later analysis, co-occurring TCRs were grouped using DBSCAN, with TCRdist sequence similarity added in when clustering inside HLA-allele-positive subsets. Repertoires with fewer than 30,000 or more than 120,000 public chains, plus five repertoires with anomalous nucleotide sharing, were excluded from co-occurrence clustering. Not all clones reach the TCRdb copy of this immuneACCESS table, which keeps in-frame sequences only. Checked studies attribute under half of the gap to unresolved V genes and leave the rest unexplained. D and trimming were read from the DNA, whereas the V and J calls and clone size are those reported in that table. The sample has roughly 250,000 clones on record, about four fifths of them singletons. The ten biggest clones cover roughly 2% of the sample.

About this clone: Its specific antigen is unknown. Base qualities are missing; no much larger clone stands one base away.

The cohort consisted of 650 to 700 healthy bone marrow donors. At the time of sampling, all cohort members were nominally healthy, though unrecorded immune exposures were likely present. The donor was CMV seropositive and was included in the group of some 290 seropositive cohort members. Each donor provided a peripheral blood sample, and peripheral blood mononuclear cells were used for TCR beta sequencing. Genomic DNA was extracted from the blood cell samples with the Qiagen DNeasy Blood Extraction Kit. This sequence was found in a woman between 40 and 55 years old in good health and CMV-seropositive. Sequencing was carried out using PBMCs.

At the DNA level, the sequence is TGTGCCAGCAGTCTGGGGGGGAATGAAAAACTGTTTTTT. It translates as CASSLGGNEKLFF. The V and J segments used are TRBV6-6 and TRBJ1-4; the D gene is perhaps TRBD1, from 5 matching bases. The germline V gene (reference sequence) sets CDR1 to MNHNY and CDR2 to SVGAGI. V is shortened by 5 bases, J by 5 bases, and the region joining them spans 9 bases. The CDR3 has 13 amino acids, counting the end cysteine and phenylalanine. Only the CDR3 region is kept as DNA, spanning 39 bases read in frame from base 1.